One sample yielded the 27 T cell receptor beta chains listed below, sequenced in a study of T cell responses to AZD1222 COVID-19 vaccine. Assay: immunoSEQ multiplex PCR; the TCRdb copy retains only in-frame clones and omits some. Of just under 150,000 clones listed, around nine tenths are singletons. This specimen was peripheral blood, taken 28 days after the second AZD1222 dose. Receptors originate from an adult who received the AZD1222 COVID-19 vaccine.

V usage is TRBV9 and J usage is TRBJ2-6; D is uncertain. Germline CDR1 and CDR2: SGDLS and YYNGEE. Trimming took off 3 bases at V and 1 base at J, with 11 bases between the two ends. CDR3 length equals 16 residues. This CDR3 reads CASSGGMRSGANVLTF. The CDR3 DNA follows: TGTGCCAGCAGCGGCGGAATGCGTTCTGGGGCCAACGTCCTGACTTTC. Complete variable domain (other parts from reference TRBV9 and TRBJ2-6): DSGVTQTPKHLITATGQRVTLRCSPRSGDLSVYWYQQSLDQGLQFLIQYYNGEERAKGNILERFSAQQFPDLHSELNLSSLELGDSALYFCASSGGMRSGANVLTFGAGSRLTVL.

The chain has TRBV3-1 (or the pseudogene TRBV3-2) and TRBJ2-7; 13 bases are shared with TRBD2. The V and J ends lost 3 bases and 2 bases, in that order; junction bases with no gene match: 19. This CDR3 has 21 residues. Germline CDR1 and CDR2: LGHDT and YNNKEL (reference sequence). The CDR3 region has the DNA TGTGCCAGCAGCCAGGGACAGGGAACAACTAGCGGGAGGGCCGGGACCTACGAGCAGTACTTC. Its protein is CASSQGQGTTSGRAGTYEQYF.

V is TRBV19 and J is TRBJ1-4, with 7 bases lining up with TRBD1. Germline V gene data show CDR1 as LNHDA and CDR2 as SQIVND (reference sequence). CDR3 length: 16 amino acids. Germline trimming cut 7 bases from V and 0 bases from J; bases unmatched to any gene: 8. DNA of the CDR3: TGTGCCAGTACTAGACAGGGCCTCGCAACTAATGAAAAACTGTTTTTT. Amino acids: CASTRQGLATNEKLFF. The full variable domain, in which reference TRBV19 and TRBJ1-4 provide the parts outside the CDR3, is DGGITQSPKYLFRKEGQNVTLSCEQNLNHDAMYWYRQDPGQGLRLIYYSQIVNDFQKGDIAEGYSVSREKKESFPLTVTSAQKNPTAFYLCASTRQGLATNEKLFFGSGTQLSVL.

The V call is TRBV7-2, the J call TRBJ2-7; TRBD1 matches 8 bases. V dropped 3 bases and J dropped 4; count of bases not matched to a gene: 17. This CDR3 spans 18 amino acids. Germline V gives CDR1 SGHTA, CDR2 FQGNSA. CDR3 DNA: TGTGCCAGCAGCTTTTTTCCCCCTGACGGGACAGGAATGTACGAGCAGTACTTC. It yields the protein CASSFFPPDGTGMYEQYF.

The V gene is TRBV5-4, the J gene TRBJ1-4; D is possibly TRBD1 (5 bases). CDR1 is SGHNT and CDR2 is YYREEE in the germline V gene (reference sequence). The CDR3 contains 15 residues. Trimming removed 0 bases from V and 8 bases from J, with 14 bases in between. CDR3: CASSLAGRGREKLFF. The CDR3 nucleotides read TGTGCCAGCAGCTTGGCCGGGAGGGGTCGGGAAAAACTGTTTTTT.

V usage is TRBV6-2 or TRBV6-3 and J usage is TRBJ2-1; 10 nucleotides agree with TRBD2. The V and J ends lost 5 bases and 2 bases, in that order; junction bases with no gene match: 6. Per the germline V gene, CDR1 is MNHEY and CDR2 is SVGEGT. This CDR3 has 16 residues. Written as DNA, the CDR3 is TGTGCCAGCAGTCGTACTAGCGGGACGACCTACAATGAGCAGTTCTTC. Translated: CASSRTSGTTYNEQFF.

The V and J genes are TRBV7-8 and TRBJ1-3; a weak D match, TRBD1 (6 bases). The CDR3 has 16 residues. Trimming took off 5 bases at V and 3 bases at J, with 17 bases between the two ends. The germline V gene has CDR1 SGHVS and CDR2 FQNEAQ. For the CDR3, the DNA is TGTGCCAGCAGCACCAGGATAGGAGGGGGTGGAAACACCATATATTTT. It codes for CASSTRIGGGGNTIYF.

This clone was recorded once. The rearrangement joins TRBV27 to TRBJ2-7; possibly TRBD2 for D (7 bases). CDR3 length equals 22 residues. CDR1 MNHEY and CDR2 SMNVEV come from the germline V gene (reference sequence). Trimming left V 0 bases short and J 3 bases short, with 33 bases between. The CDR3 DNA reads TGTGCCAGCAGTTTATCGAGGAATTATGGCGGAGGAGGGGGGGGAGAGGTCTACGAGCAGTACTTC. It yields the protein CASSLSRNYGGGGGGEVYEQYF.

This clone is a singleton in its sample. J is TRBJ2-5 and V is TRBV11-2; 8 nucleotides align to TRBD2. The germline V gene has CDR1 SGHAT and CDR2 FQNNGV. Trimming took 1 base from V and 3 from J; bases not matched to a gene: 7. This CDR3 is built from 16 residues. CDR3: CASSLGYGTREETQYF. DNA of the CDR3: TGTGCCAGCAGCTTAGGGTATGGGACTAGGGAAGAGACCCAGTACTTC.

The chain uses TRBV9 and TRBJ1-2; D remains unclear. The V end lost 3 bases, the J end lost 4 bases, and 13 bases lay between the germline ends. The germline gives CDR1 SGDLS, CDR2 YYNGEE. This CDR3 comprises 14 residues. The CDR3 nucleotides are TGTGCCAGCAGCGGCCAGGTCGGTAGCTATGGCTACACCTTC. Protein: CASSGQVGSYGYTF. The entire variable domain, with the rest obtained from reference TRBV9 and TRBJ1-2, is as follows: DSGVTQTPKHLITATGQRVTLRCSPRSGDLSVYWYQQSLDQGLQFLIQYYNGEERAKGNILERFSAQQFPDLHSELNLSSLELGDSALYFCASSGQVGSYGYTFGSGTRLTVV.

The gene calls are TRBV7-6 and TRBJ1-2, with TRBD1 matching 7 bases. CDR1 SGHVS and CDR2 FNYEAQ come from the germline V gene. V was clipped by 4 bases and J by 6 bases; unmatched bases: 5. The CDR3 runs to 13 residues. This CDR3 reads CASSSGDRDGYTF. Here the CDR3 DNA reads TGTGCCAGCAGCTCGGGGGACAGAGATGGCTACACCTTC. The full variable domain, its missing parts supplied by reference TRBV7-6 and TRBJ1-2, is GAGVSQSPRYKVTKRGQDVALRCDPISGHVSLYWYRQALGQGPEFLTYFNYEAQQDKSGLPNDRFSAERPEGSISTLTIQRTEQRDSAMYRCASSSGDRDGYTFGSGTRLTVV.

This chain connects TRBV20-1 to TRBJ1-2; D is ambiguous. The germline V gene has CDR1 DFQATT and CDR2 SNEGSKA (reference sequence). The V gene lost 6 bases and the J gene lost 5 bases, with 10 bases spanning the gap. The CDR3 has 11 residues. CDR3 region: CSAKPGYGYTF. Written as DNA, the CDR3 is TGCAGTGCCAAGCCCGGGTATGGCTACACCTTC.

The rearrangement links TRBV3-1 (or the pseudogene TRBV3-2) to TRBJ2-7, with 7 positions matching TRBD1. The germline V gene encodes CDR1 LGHDT and CDR2 YNNKEL (reference sequence). There are 15 residues in the CDR3. V was pared by 3 bases and J by 1 base, with 6 bases of the junction left unmatched. The CDR3 here is CASSHPTGDSYEQYF. CDR3 nucleotide sequence: TGTGCCAGCAGCCACCCAACAGGGGATTCCTACGAGCAGTACTTC.

This rearrangement joins TRBV5-1 to TRBJ1-5, with D perhaps TRBD1 (5 bases). The germline gives CDR1 SGHRS, CDR2 YFSETQ. CDR3 size: 14 residues. The V end was cut by 4 bases, the J end by 2 bases, with 10 bases between. The CDR3 protein is CASSRGEGNQPQHF. CDR3 sequence (DNA): TGCGCCAGCAGCCGGGGGGAGGGCAATCAGCCCCAGCATTTT.

The V gene is TRBV27, the J gene TRBJ2-7; 7 bases match TRBD1. This CDR3 has 13 amino acids. The ends lost 3 bases at V and 3 bases at J; junction bases unmatched: 2. The germline CDR1 and CDR2 sequences are MNHEY and SMNVEV (reference sequence). DNA for the CDR3: TGTGCCAGCAGTTTGTCAGGGGGCTACGAGCAGTACTTC. The encoded protein is CASSLSGGYEQYF.

The chain joins TRBV13 to TRBJ2-6; D call uncertain. The CDR3 totals 15 residues. Trimming left V 2 bases short and J 4 bases short, with 9 bases between. Germline V CDR1 and CDR2: PRHDT, FYEKMQ (reference sequence). As DNA, the CDR3 is TGTGCCAGCAGCTTACGAGGTGTGGGGGCCAACGTCCTGACTTTC. Translating gives CASSLRGVGANVLTF.

The chain links TRBV10-3 to TRBJ1-2; no firm D call. CDR1 and CDR2 (germline): ENHRY, SYGVKD. The CDR3 length is 16 residues. V lost 0 bases, J lost 6 bases, and 17 bases lay in between. The CDR3 sequence: CAISESKMRQEDGYTF. DNA for the CDR3: TGTGCCATCAGTGAGTCGAAAATGCGTCAGGAGGATGGCTACACCTTC.

This sequence joins TRBV3-1 (or the pseudogene TRBV3-2) and TRBJ2-3; D gene uncertain. Germline CDR1 and CDR2: LGHDT and YNNKEL (reference sequence). The V end lost 0 bases, the J end lost 0 bases, and 4 bases lay between the germline ends. This CDR3 is built from 14 residues. CDR3 nucleotide sequence: TGTGCCAGCAGCCAAGAAATAAGCACAGATACGCAGTATTTT. It translates to CASSQEISTDTQYF.

This clone has just one count. This sequence joins TRBV15 and TRBJ1-2; weak D call: TRBD1 (5 bases). V was trimmed by 5 bases and J by 6 bases, leaving 19 bases between them. Germline values: CDR1 LNHNV, CDR2 YYDKDF (reference sequence). The CDR3 runs to 15 residues. In DNA, the CDR3 is TGTGCCACCAGCGACGGGCCGACAGCAAGGAATGGCTACACCTTC. Translated, it gives CATSDGPTARNGYTF.

The DNA for the CDR3 is TGCAGTGCTAAGAGAGAAAACACCATATATTTT. Its protein is CSAKRENTIYF. V is TRBV20-1 and J is TRBJ1-3; D is undetermined. Germline assignment: CDR1 DFQATT and CDR2 SNEGSKA (reference sequence). The CDR3 extends over 11 amino acids. V lost 4 bases to trimming and J lost 6 bases, with 7 bases between them.

The gene calls are TRBV30 and TRBJ2-1; 10 bases are a match to TRBD2. With 8 bases clipped from V and 3 bases from J, the junction kept 4 bases outside the gene matches. This CDR3 region has 13 residues. Germline values: CDR1 GTSNPN, CDR2 SVGIG (reference sequence). The CDR3 is CAHSGRSYNEQFF. The DNA for the CDR3 is TGTGCCCATAGCGGGAGGAGCTACAATGAGCAGTTCTTC.

The V call is TRBV3-1 (or the pseudogene TRBV3-2), the J call TRBJ2-5, with D hard to call. CDR1 and CDR2 (germline): LGHDT, YNNKEL (reference sequence). The CDR3 spans 13 residues. Trimming shortened V by 4 bases and J by 5 bases, and 11 bases separated the two germline ends. The CDR3 here is CASSRVGWETQYF. CDR3 nucleotides: TGTGCCAGCAGCCGGGTGGGGTGGGAGACCCAGTACTTC.

This clone was picked up one time. Different DNA sequences within this sample yield the same CDR3. The V and J genes are TRBV4-2 and TRBJ1-2; D remains ambiguous. V lost 1 base, J lost 2 bases, and 8 bases lay in between. Germline-derived CDR1 and CDR2 are LGHNA and YNFKEQ. The CDR3 spans 14 residues. CDR3 amino acids: CASSQVGVNYGYTF. CDR3 in DNA: TGTGCCAGCAGCCAAGTCGGGGTGAACTATGGCTACACCTTC.

The gene calls are TRBV7-2 and TRBJ1-1; 7 bases line up with TRBD1. Looked up from germline, CDR1 is SGHTA and CDR2 is FQGNSA. J gave up 0 bases and V 6 bases, and 10 bases lay outside the gene matches. The CDR3 has 16 residues. The CDR3 DNA reads TGTGCCAGCAGTTACATCGGGACAGTTATGAACACTGAAGCTTTCTTT. It encodes CASSYIGTVMNTEAFF. Full variable domain (missing parts from reference TRBV7-2 and TRBJ1-1): GAGVSQSPSNKVTEKGKDVELRCDPISGHTALYWYRQSLGQGLEFLIYFQGNSAPDKSGLPSDRFSAERTGGSVSTLTIQRTQQEDSAVYLCASSYIGTVMNTEAFFGQGTRLTVV.

This clone was counted a single time. The chain combines TRBV14 with TRBJ2-1, with D unclear. The CDR3 consists of 14 residues. The V and J ends lost 0 bases and 4 bases respectively, with 7 bases between them. Per germline, CDR1 SGHDN and CDR2 FVKESK. The CDR3: CASSQESRYNEQFF. CDR3 DNA sequence: TGTGCCAGCAGCCAAGAATCCAGATACAATGAGCAGTTCTTC. The full variable domain, its missing parts supplied by reference TRBV14 and TRBJ2-1, is EAGVTQFPSHSVIEKGQTVTLRCDPISGHDNLYWYRRVMGKEIKFLLHFVKESKQDESGMPNNRFLAERTGGTYSTLKVQPAELEDSGVYFCASSQESRYNEQFFGPGTRLTVL.

The chain joins TRBV30 to TRBJ1-1, with 8 bases fitting TRBD1. The germline V gene encodes CDR1 GTSNPN and CDR2 SVGIG (reference sequence). The CDR3 has 13 amino acids. V lost 2 bases and J lost 7; bases outside the gene matches: 6. The CDR3 region is CAWSPDREGEAFF. The CDR3 nucleotides read TGTGCCTGGAGTCCGGACAGGGAGGGTGAAGCTTTCTTT.

This clone was seen only once. The genes are TRBV6-1 and TRBJ2-3; D perhaps matches TRBD2 (6 bases). V dropped 11 bases and J dropped 6 bases, with 18 bases sitting between them. Germline V gene data show CDR1 as MNHNS and CDR2 as SASEGT. CDR3 length: 13 residues. Written as DNA, the CDR3 is TGTGCCGGCCGGGACTCCGCCGCGGATACGCAGTATTTT. Encoded protein: CAGRDSAADTQYF.